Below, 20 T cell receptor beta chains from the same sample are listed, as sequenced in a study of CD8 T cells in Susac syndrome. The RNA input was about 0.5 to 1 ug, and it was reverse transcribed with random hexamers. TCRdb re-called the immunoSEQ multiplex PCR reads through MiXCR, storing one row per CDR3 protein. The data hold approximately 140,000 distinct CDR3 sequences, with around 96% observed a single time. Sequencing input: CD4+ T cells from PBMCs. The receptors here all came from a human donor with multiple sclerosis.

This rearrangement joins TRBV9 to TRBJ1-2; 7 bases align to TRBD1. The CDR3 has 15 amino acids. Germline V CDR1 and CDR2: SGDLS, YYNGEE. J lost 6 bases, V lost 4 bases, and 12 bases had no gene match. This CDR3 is CASSLRGDRVDGYTF. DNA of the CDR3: TGTGCCAGCAGCCTGAGGGGTGACAGGGTGGATGGCTACACCTTC.

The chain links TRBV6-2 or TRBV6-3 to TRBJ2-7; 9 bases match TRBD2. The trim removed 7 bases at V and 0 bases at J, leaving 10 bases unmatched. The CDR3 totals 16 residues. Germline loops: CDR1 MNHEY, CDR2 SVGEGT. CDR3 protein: CASTKPAGGPSYEQYF. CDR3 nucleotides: TGTGCCAGCACAAAACCGGCGGGAGGGCCCTCCTACGAGCAGTACTTC.

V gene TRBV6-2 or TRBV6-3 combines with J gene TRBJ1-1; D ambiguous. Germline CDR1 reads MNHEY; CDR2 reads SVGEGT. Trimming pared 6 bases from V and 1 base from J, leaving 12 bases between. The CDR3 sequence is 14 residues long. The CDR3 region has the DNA TGTGCCAGCAGCCACTCGTGGAGGAACACTGAAGCTTTCTTT. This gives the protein CASSHSWRNTEAFF.

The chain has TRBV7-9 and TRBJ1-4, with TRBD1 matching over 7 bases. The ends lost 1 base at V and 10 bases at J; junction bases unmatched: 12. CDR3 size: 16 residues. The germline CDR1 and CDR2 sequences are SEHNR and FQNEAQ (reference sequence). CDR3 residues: CASSLEGGDRGGKLFF. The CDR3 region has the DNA TGTGCCAGCAGCTTAGAAGGGGGCGACAGAGGAGGAAAACTGTTTTTT.

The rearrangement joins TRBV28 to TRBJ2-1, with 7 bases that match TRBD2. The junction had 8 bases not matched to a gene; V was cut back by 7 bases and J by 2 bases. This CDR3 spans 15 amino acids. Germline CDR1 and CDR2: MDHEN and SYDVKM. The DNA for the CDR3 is TGTGCCAGCACCCCAGGGAGCGGGACCTACAATGAGCAGTTCTTC. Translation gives CASTPGSGTYNEQFF.

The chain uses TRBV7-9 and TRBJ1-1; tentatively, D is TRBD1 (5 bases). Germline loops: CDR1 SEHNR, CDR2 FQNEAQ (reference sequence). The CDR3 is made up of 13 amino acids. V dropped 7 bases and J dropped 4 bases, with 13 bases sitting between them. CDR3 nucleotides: TGTGCCAGCACCCATAGCGGGGGCACTGAAGCTTTCTTT. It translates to CASTHSGGTEAFF.

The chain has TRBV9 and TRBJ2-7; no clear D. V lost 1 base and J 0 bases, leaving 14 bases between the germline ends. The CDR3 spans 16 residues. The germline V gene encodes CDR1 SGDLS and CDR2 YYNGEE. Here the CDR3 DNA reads TGTGCCAGCAGCGTATCCCCAGGCATAAACTCCTACGAGCAGTACTTC. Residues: CASSVSPGINSYEQYF.

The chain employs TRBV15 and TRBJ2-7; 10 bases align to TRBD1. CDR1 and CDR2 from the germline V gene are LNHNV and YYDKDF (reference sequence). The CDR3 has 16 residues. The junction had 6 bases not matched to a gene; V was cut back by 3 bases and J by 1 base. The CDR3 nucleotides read TGTGCCACCAGCAGGGCCGGGACAGGGGTGTCCTACGAGCAGTACTTC. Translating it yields CATSRAGTGVSYEQYF.

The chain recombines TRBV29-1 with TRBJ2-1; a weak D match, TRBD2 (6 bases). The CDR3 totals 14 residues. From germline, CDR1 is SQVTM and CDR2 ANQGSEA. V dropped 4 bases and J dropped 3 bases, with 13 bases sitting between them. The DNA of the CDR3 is TGCAGCGTTGGGACTACTGGCGGCTACAATGAGCAGTTCTTC. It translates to CSVGTTGGYNEQFF.

This CDR3 reads CASSLGGGLYNEQFF. In DNA, the CDR3 is TGTGCCAGCAGTTTGGGCGGGGGCCTGTACAATGAGCAGTTCTTC. The rearrangement uses TRBV27 and TRBJ2-1; weak D call: TRBD2 (7 bases). Trimming removed 3 bases from V and 4 bases from J, with 13 bases in between. Per germline, CDR1 MNHEY and CDR2 SMNVEV (reference sequence). The CDR3 extends over 15 amino acids.

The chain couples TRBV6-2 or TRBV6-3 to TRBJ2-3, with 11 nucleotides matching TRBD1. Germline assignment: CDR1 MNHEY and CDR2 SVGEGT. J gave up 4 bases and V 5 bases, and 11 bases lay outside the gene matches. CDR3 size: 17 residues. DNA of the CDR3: TGTGCCAGCAGTCGTCTATTTGGACAGGGGGCCGCAGATACGCAGTATTTT. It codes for CASSRLFGQGAADTQYF.

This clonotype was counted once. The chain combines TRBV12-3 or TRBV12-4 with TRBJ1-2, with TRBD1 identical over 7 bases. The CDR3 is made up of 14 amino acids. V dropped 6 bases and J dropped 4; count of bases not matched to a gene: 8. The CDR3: CASRGPGQTYGYTF. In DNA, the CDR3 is TGTGCCAGCAGGGGCCCGGGACAGACCTATGGCTACACCTTC.

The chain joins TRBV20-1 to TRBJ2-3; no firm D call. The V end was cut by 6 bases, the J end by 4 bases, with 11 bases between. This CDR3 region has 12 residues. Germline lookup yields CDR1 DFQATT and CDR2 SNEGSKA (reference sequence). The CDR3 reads CSAPARSDTQYF. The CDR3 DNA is TGCAGTGCCCCGGCCCGCTCAGATACGCAGTATTTT.

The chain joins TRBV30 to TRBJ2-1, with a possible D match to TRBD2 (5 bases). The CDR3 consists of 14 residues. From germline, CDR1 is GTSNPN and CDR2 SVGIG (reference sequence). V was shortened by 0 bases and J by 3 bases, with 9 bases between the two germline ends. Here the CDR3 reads CAWSVTGNYNEQFF. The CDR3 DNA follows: TGTGCCTGGAGTGTAACGGGGAACTACAATGAGCAGTTCTTC.

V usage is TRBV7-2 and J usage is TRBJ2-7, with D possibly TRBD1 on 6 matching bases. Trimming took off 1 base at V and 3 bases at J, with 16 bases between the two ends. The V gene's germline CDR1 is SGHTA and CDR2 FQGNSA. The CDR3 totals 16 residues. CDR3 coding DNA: TGTGCCAGCAGCTTAGGTTACAGGACAGATTTCTACGAGCAGTACTTC. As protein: CASSLGYRTDFYEQYF.

The CDR3: CASGLQKYEQYF. DNA for the CDR3: TGTGCCAGCGGACTCCAGAAGTACGAGCAGTACTTC. The chain has TRBV6-1 and TRBJ2-7; possible D gene TRBD2, 5 bases. The CDR3 totals 12 residues. Germline V gene data show CDR1 as MNHNS and CDR2 as SASEGT. Trimming shortened V by 8 bases and J by 4 bases, and 12 bases separated the two germline ends.

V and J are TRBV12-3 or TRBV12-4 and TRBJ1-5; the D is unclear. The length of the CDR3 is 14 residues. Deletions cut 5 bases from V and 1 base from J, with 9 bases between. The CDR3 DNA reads TGTGCCAGCAGTACTGAGGACAGCAATCAGCCCCAGCATTTT. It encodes CASSTEDSNQPQHF.

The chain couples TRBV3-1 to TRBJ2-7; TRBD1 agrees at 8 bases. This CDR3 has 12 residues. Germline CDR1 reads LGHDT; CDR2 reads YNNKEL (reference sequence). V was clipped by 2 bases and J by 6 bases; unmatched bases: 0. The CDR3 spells CASSQTGGEQYF. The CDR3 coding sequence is TGTGCCAGCAGCCAAACAGGGGGCGAGCAGTACTTC.

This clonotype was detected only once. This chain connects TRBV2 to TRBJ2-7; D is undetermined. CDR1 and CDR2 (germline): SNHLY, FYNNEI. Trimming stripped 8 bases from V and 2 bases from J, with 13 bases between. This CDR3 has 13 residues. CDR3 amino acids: CASGTGLAYEQYF. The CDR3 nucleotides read TGTGCCAGCGGTACCGGGCTCGCCTACGAGCAGTACTTC.

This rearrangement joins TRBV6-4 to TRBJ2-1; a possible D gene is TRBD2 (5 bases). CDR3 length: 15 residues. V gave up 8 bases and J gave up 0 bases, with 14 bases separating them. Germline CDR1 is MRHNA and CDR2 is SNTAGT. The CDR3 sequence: CASAKRESSYNEQFF. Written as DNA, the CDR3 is TGTGCCAGCGCCAAGAGGGAGAGCTCCTACAATGAGCAGTTCTTC.